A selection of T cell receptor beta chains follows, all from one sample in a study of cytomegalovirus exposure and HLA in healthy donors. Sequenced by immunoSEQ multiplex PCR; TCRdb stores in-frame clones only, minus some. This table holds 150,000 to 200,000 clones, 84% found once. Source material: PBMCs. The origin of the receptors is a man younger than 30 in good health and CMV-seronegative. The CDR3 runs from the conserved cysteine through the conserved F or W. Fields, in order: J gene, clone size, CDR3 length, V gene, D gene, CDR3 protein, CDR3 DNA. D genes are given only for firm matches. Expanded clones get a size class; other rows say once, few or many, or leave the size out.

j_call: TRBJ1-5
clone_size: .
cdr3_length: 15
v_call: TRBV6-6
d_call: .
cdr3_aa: CASSFSPPQAQPQHF
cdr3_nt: TGTGCCAGCAGTTTTTCCCCTCCGCAGGCTCAGCCCCAGCATTTT

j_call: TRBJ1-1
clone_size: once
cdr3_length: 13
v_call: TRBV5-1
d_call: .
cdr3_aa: CASSTTANTEAFF
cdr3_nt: TGCGCCAGCAGCACGACAGCCAACACTGAAGCTTTCTTT

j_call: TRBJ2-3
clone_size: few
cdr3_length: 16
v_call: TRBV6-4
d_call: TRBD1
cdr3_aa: CASSDSSTGGADTQYF
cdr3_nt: TGTGCCAGCAGTGACTCTTCGACAGGGGGGGCAGATACGCAGTATTTT

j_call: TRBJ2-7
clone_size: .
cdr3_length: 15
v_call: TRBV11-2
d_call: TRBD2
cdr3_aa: CASSPLPGGGGEQYF
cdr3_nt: TGTGCCAGCAGCCCCCTCCCAGGCGGGGGGGGCGAGCAGTACTTC

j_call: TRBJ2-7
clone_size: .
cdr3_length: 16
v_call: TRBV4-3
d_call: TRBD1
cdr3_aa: CASSHSGTGESYEQYF
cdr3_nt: TGCGCCAGCAGCCACTCCGGGACAGGGGAATCCTACGAGCAGTACTTC

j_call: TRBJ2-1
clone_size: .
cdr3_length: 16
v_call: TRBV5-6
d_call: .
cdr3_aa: CASSSLGRAAGNEQFF
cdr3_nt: TGTGCCAGCAGCTCCCTGGGCAGGGCAGCTGGGAATGAGCAGTTCTTC

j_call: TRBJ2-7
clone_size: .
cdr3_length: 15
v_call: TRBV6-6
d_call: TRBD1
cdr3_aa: CASSGTGGSSYEQYF
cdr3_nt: TGTGCCAGCAGTGGGACAGGGGGCAGCTCCTACGAGCAGTACTTC

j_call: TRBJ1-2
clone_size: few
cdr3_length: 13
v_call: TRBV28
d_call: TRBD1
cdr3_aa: CAITWDRASGYTF
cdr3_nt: TGTGCCATAACATGGGACAGGGCTAGCGGCTACACCTTC

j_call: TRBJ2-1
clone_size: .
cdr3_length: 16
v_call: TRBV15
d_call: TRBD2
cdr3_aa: CATSSGTSGGYNEQFF
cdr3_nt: TGTGCCACCAGCAGTGGGACTAGCGGGGGATACAATGAGCAGTTCTTC

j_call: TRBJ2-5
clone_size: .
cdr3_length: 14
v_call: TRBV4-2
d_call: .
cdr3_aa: CASSQELAPETQYF
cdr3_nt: TGTGCCAGCAGCCAAGAACTAGCTCCGGAGACCCAGTACTTC

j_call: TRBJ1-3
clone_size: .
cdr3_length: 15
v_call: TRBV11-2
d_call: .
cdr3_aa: CASSLSQGSGNTIYF
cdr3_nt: TGTGCCAGCAGCCTCTCCCAGGGGTCTGGAAACACCATATATTTT

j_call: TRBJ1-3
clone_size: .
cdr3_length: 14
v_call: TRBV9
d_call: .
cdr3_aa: CASSVQGSGNTIYF
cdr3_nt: TGTGCCAGCAGCGTACAGGGCTCTGGAAACACCATATATTTT

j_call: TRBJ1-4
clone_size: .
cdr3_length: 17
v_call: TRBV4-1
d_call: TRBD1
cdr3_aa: CASRHIGQGPTNEKLFF
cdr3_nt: TGCGCCAGCAGGCATATCGGACAGGGCCCAACTAATGAAAAACTGTTTTTT

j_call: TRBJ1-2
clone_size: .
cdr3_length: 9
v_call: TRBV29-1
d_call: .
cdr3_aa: CSVDSGYTF
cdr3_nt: TGCAGCGTTGACAGTGGCTACACCTTC

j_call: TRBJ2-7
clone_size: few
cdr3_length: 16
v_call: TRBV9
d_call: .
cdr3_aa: CASSAITGEGSYEQYF
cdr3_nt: TGTGCCAGCAGCGCCATCACGGGAGAGGGGTCCTACGAGCAGTACTTC

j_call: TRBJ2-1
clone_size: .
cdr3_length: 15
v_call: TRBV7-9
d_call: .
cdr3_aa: CSSSLGQGTVNEQFF
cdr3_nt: TGTTCCAGCAGCTTAGGTCAGGGAACGGTGAATGAGCAGTTCTTC

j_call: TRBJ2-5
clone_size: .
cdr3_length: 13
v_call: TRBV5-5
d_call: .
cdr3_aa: CASSHRGGETQYF
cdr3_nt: TGTGCCAGCAGCCACAGGGGAGGCGAGACCCAGTACTTC

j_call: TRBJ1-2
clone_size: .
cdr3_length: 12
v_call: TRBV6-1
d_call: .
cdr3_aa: CASSEGDYGYTF
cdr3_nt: TGTGCCAGCAGTGAAGGAGACTATGGCTACACCTTC

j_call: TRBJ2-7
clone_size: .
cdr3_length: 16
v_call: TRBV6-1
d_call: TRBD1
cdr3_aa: CASSEAEGQGGDEQYF
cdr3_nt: TGTGCCAGCAGTGAAGCGGAAGGACAGGGAGGCGACGAGCAGTACTTC

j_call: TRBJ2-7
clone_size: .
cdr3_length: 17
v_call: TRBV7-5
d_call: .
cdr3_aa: CARSGNREHHLTYEQYF
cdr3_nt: TGTGCCAGAAGCGGAAACAGGGAACACCATCTAACCTACGAGCAGTACTTC

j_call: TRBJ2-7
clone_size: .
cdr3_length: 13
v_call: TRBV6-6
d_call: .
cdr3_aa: CASKMHTAYEQYF
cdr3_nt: TGTGCCAGCAAAATGCACACCGCCTACGAGCAGTACTTC

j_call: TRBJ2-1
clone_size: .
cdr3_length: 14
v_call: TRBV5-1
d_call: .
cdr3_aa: CASRSSALTYEQFF
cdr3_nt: TGCGCCAGCAGGTCGAGCGCCCTCACGTATGAGCAGTTCTTC

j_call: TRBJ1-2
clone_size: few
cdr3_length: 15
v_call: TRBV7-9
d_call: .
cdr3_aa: CSSSRPGHEIYGYTF
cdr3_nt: TGTTCCAGCAGTCGTCCGGGACACGAGATTTATGGCTACACCTTC

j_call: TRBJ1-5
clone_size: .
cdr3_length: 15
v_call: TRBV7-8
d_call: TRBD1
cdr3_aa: CASSGRGQGDQPQHF
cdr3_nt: TGTGCCAGCAGCGGTCGTGGACAGGGCGATCAGCCCCAGCATTTT

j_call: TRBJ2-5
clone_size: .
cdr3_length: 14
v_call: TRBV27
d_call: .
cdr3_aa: CASSLGTSQETQYF
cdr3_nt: TGTGCCAGCAGTTTAGGGACTTCTCAAGAGACCCAGTACTTC

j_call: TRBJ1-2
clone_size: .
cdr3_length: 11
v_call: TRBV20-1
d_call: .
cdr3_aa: CSAPYRDGYTF
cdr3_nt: TGCAGTGCTCCCTACCGCGATGGCTACACCTTC

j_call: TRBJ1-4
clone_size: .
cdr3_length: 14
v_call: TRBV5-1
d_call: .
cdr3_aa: CASSLKWDGSSLFF
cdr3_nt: TGCGCCAGCAGCTTGAAGTGGGACGGGAGCTCACTGTTTTTT

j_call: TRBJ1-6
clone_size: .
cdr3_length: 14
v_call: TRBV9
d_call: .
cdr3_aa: CASSVGRVNSPLHF
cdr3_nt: TGTGCCAGCAGCGTAGGACGGGTTAATTCACCCCTCCACTTT

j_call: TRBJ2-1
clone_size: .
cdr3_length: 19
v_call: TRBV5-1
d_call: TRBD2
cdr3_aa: CASSLDGTSGPSGGNEQFF
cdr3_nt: TGCGCCAGCAGCTTGGACGGGACTAGCGGGCCTTCGGGAGGGAATGAGCAGTTCTTC

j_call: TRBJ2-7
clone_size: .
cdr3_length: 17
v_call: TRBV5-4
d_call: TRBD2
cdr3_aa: CASSLGVGSAGGYEQYF
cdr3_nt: TGTGCCAGCAGCTTGGGGGTTGGGTCGGCGGGGGGCTACGAGCAGTACTTC